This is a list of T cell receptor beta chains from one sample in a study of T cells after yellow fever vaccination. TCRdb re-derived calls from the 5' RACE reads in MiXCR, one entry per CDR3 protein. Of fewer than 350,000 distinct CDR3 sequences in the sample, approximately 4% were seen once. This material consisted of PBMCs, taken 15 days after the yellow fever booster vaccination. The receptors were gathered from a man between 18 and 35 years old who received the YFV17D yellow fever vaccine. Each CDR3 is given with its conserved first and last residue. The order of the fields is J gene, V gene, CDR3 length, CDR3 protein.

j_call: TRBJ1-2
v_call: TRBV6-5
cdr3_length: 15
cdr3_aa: CASRSPGAGLYGYTF

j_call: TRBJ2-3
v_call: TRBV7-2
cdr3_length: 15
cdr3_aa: CASSLVAGKADTQYF

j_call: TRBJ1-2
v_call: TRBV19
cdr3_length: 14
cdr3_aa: CASSRPGRVYGYTF

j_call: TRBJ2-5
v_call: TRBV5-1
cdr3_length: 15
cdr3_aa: CAGRLAVLIQETQYF

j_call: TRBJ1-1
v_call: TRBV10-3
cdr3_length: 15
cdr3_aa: CAISEGRALNTEAFF

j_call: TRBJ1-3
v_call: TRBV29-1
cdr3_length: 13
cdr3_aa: CSVSSGVGNTIYF

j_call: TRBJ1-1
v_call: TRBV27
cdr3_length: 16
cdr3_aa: CASTPRVARVNTEAFF

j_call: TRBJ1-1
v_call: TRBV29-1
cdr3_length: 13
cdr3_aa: CSVEPFVNTEAFF

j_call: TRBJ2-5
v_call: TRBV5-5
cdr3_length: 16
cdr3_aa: CASSLDSGANQETQYF

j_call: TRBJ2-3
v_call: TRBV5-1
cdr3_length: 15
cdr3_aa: CASKALFTVGDTQYF

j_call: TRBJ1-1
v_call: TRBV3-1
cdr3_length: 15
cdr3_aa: CASSQVDWGRTEAFF

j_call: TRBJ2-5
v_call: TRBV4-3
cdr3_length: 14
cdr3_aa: CASSHRTGEGTQYF

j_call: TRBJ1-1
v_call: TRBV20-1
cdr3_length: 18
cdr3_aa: CSARDIVGQGVMNTEAFF

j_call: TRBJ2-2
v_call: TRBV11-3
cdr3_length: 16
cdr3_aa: CASSLGGTANTGELFF

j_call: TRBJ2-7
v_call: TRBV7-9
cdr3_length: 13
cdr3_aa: CASSLQGGIEQYF

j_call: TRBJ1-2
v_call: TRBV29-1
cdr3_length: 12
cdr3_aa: CSVGDRNYGYTF

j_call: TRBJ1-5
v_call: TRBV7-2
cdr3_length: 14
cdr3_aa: CASSLQGGHQPQHF

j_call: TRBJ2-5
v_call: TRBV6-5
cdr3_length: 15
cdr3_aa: CASSSRTGGLETQYF

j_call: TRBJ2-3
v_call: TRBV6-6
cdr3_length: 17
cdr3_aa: CASSKTRLAVPTDTQYF

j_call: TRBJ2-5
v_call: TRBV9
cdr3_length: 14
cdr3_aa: CASSAAGVQETQYF

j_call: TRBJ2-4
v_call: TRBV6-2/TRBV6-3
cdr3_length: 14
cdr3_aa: CASSYDGTGDIQYF

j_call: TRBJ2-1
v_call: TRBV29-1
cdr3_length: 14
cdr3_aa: CSVDRGRDLSVQFF

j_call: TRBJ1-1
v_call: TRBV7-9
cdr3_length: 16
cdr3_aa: CASSWGSGTKNTEAFF

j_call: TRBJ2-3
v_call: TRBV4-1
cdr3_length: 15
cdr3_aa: CASSPKELVADTQYF

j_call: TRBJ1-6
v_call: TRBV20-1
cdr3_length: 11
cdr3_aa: CSVPGMRVLHF

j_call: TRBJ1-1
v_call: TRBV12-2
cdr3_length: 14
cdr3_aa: CASRSRALQAEAFF

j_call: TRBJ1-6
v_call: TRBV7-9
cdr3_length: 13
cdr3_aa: CASSIRNGDFLHF

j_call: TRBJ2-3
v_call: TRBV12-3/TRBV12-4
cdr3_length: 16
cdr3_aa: CASSSATIAGPDTQYF

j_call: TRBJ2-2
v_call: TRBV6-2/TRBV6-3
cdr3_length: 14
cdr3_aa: CASSPYGETGELFF